The 11 T cell receptor beta chains below come from one sample, sequenced in a study of CD8 T cells in ankylosing spondylitis. Study conclusions and caveats: Seemingly characteristic of ankylosing spondylitis blood was a TCR beta motif consisting of about 8 highly homologous variants.

These receptors have no known antigen. TCRdb itself ran the 5' RACE reads through MiXCR, one entry per CDR3 protein. This table has hundreds of thousands of distinct CDR3 sequences, roughly a quarter appearing once. Sequenced: blood, either unsorted or a sorted T cell fraction (not recorded which). The receptors derive from a male donor with ankylosing spondylitis.

The chain links TRBV7-2 to TRBJ1-2; possibly TRBD1 for D (6 bases). Trimming took off 1 base at V and 8 bases at J, with 17 bases between the two ends. The CDR3 is made up of 15 amino acids. Per the germline V gene, CDR1 is SGHTA and CDR2 is FQGNSA. This CDR3 reads CASSLDAGGAGGYTF. The CDR3 region has the DNA TGTGCCAGCAGCTTAGATGCGGGGGGCGCGGGCGGCTACACCTTC.

The chain joins TRBV20-1 to TRBJ2-3; no clear D gene. Trimming shortened V by 7 bases and J by 6 bases, and 14 bases separated the two germline ends. The CDR3 runs to 12 residues. Germline lookup yields CDR1 DFQATT and CDR2 SNEGSKA (reference sequence). The CDR3, as DNA: TGCAGTGGAGGTGAAGTTGCGGATACGCAGTATTTT. Residues: CSGGEVADTQYF.

This clonotype was detected only a few times. The rearrangement links TRBV4-1 to TRBJ2-3; TRBD2 might be the D (6 bases). V lost 7 bases and J 4 bases, leaving 9 bases between the germline ends. Germline CDR1 is MGHRA and CDR2 is YSYEKL. The CDR3 consists of 12 residues. CDR3 loop: CASKSSADTQYF. The CDR3 region has the DNA TGCGCCAGCAAATCTAGCGCAGATACGCAGTATTTT.

The chain recombines TRBV29-1 with TRBJ1-1; no clear D gene. V lost 7 bases, J lost 1 base, and 13 bases lay in between. The CDR3 has 13 amino acids. CDR1 is SQVTM and CDR2 is ANQGSEA in the germline V gene. CDR3 protein: CSARPLQNTEAFF. As DNA, the CDR3 is TGCAGCGCCCGCCCACTTCAGAACACTGAAGCTTTCTTT.

The V gene is TRBV20-1, the J gene TRBJ1-2; D unresolved. The CDR3 runs to 11 residues. Deletions cut 2 bases from V and 6 bases from J, with 7 bases between. Germline V gene sequence: CDR1 DFQATT, CDR2 SNEGSKA (reference sequence). Written as DNA, the CDR3 is TGCAGTGCTAGAAGGGCCCATGGCTACACCTTC. Protein sequence: CSARRAHGYTF.

This clonotype was detected a few times. The rearrangement links TRBV6-1 to TRBJ2-7; 8 bases match TRBD2. The germline V gene has CDR1 MNHNS and CDR2 SASEGT. V lost 3 bases, J lost 3 bases, and 4 bases stayed unmatched. This CDR3 has 14 residues. This chain's CDR3 is CASSDPGTSYEQYF. CDR3 DNA: TGTGCCAGCAGTGACCCCGGGACTAGCTACGAGCAGTACTTC.

The chain carries TRBV10-3 and TRBJ2-3; TRBD1 matches at 11 bases. Germline CDR1 and CDR2: ENHRY and SYGVKD. V dropped 3 bases and J dropped 7; count of bases not matched to a gene: 6. The CDR3 is made up of 15 amino acids. The chain's CDR3 is CAISERDRGSYTQYF. In nucleotides, the CDR3 is TGTGCCATCAGTGAACGGGACAGGGGGTCATATACGCAGTATTTT.

This clonotype occurred a few times. The chain employs TRBV29-1 and TRBJ1-2; the match to TRBD1 covers 12 bases. This CDR3 contains 13 residues. Germline trimming cut 7 bases from V and 4 bases from J; bases unmatched to any gene: 4. Germline V gene sequence: CDR1 SQVTM, CDR2 ANQGSEA. The CDR3 region is CSAGTGGSYGYTF. The CDR3 nucleotides are TGCAGCGCCGGGACAGGGGGCAGCTATGGCTACACCTTC. Using reference TRBV29-1 and TRBJ1-2 for the parts outside the CDR3, the full variable domain is SAVISQKPSRDICQRGTSLTIQCQVDSQVTMMFWYRQQPGQSLTLIATANQGSEATYESGFVIDKFPISRPNLTFSTLTVSNMSPEDSSIYLCSAGTGGSYGYTFGSGTRLTVV.

V is TRBV5-1 and J is TRBJ2-3; TRBD2 matches at 9 bases. This CDR3 has 14 residues. The germline gives CDR1 SGHRS, CDR2 YFSETQ. The trim removed 4 bases at V and 5 bases at J, leaving 5 bases unmatched. The CDR3 protein is CASSPNSGRDTQYF. CDR3 nucleotide sequence: TGCGCCAGCAGCCCGAATAGCGGGAGAGATACGCAGTATTTT.

The chain recombines TRBV20-1 with TRBJ2-7; 9 bases fit TRBD2. With 3 bases clipped from V and 1 base from J, the junction kept 7 bases outside the gene matches. This CDR3 contains 15 residues. CDR1 and CDR2 (germline): DFQATT, SNEGSKA (reference sequence). CDR3: CSASPAGGLSYEQYF. The CDR3 DNA sequence: TGCAGTGCTAGTCCAGCGGGAGGTCTATCCTACGAGCAGTACTTC.

The V gene is TRBV6-5, the J gene TRBJ1-5, with 8 bases that match TRBD1. Germline V CDR1 and CDR2: MNHEY, SVGAGI. With 0 bases clipped from V and 6 bases from J, the junction kept 7 bases outside the gene matches. The CDR3 is 16 residues long. Here the CDR3 reads CASSYSSAQGGQPQHF. DNA for the CDR3: TGTGCCAGCAGTTACTCCTCCGCACAGGGGGGTCAGCCCCAGCATTTT.